This T cell receptor (beta chain) appears in the sequencing data of a study of CD8 T cells in Susac syndrome. Study in general: Within the sequenced Susac syndrome patient group, five or six exhibited active disease and roughly 8 were in remission.

Random hexamers were used to reverse transcribe an amount of roughly 0.45 to 1 ug RNA. TCRdb reanalysed the immunoSEQ multiplex PCR reads using MiXCR and keeps one entry per CDR3 protein. The sample includes under 200,000 distinct CDR3 sequences, roughly nine tenths of them seen just once. Sequencing of TCR beta covered CD8+ and CD4+ T cells obtained from blood. CDR1 and CDR2 (germline): MNHEY, SMNVEV (reference sequence). The CDR3 is 17 amino acids. With V trimmed by 3 bases and J by 4 bases, 11 bases remained unmatched. The receptor was isolated from a human donor with Susac syndrome. The source material was CD4+ T cells from PBMCs. The chain recombines TRBV27 with TRBJ2-3; 9 bases line up with TRBD2. CDR3 loop: CASSFLPSGAGADTQYF. CDR3 in DNA: TGTGCCAGCAGTTTCCTTCCTAGCGGGGCGGGGGCAGATACGCAGTATTTT.